The clone carrying this T cell receptor beta chain was observed a few times. This CDR3 has 14 amino acids. From germline, CDR1 is PRHDT and CDR2 FYEKMQ (reference sequence). With V trimmed by 4 bases and J by 5 bases, 4 bases remained unmatched. The data derive from a study of CD8+ T cells in alopecia areata. The wider study: Tofacitinib ran for 6 to 18 months before 6 months off drug.

Sequencing relied on a cDNA template that was reverse transcribed from extracted RNA. The method was immunoSEQ multiplex PCR; TCRdb's version includes in-frame clones alone and lacks a portion of them. The data contain under 200,000 clones, approximately 60% of them singletons. Treatment given: oral pan-JAK inhibitor, 5-10 mg twice daily. Both peripheral blood and punch biopsies of lesional scalp skin were obtained from patients who had alopecia areata. Sequenced here: CD4+ T cells sorted from blood, sampled at week 24, from a patient treated with tofacitinib. The receptor was isolated from a human donor with alopecia areata. V and J are TRBV13 and TRBJ2-7, with 11 positions matching TRBD1. The CDR3 is CASSYRTGGHEQYF. CDR3 nucleotides: TGTGCCAGCAGCTACAGGACAGGGGGCCACGAGCAGTACTTC.